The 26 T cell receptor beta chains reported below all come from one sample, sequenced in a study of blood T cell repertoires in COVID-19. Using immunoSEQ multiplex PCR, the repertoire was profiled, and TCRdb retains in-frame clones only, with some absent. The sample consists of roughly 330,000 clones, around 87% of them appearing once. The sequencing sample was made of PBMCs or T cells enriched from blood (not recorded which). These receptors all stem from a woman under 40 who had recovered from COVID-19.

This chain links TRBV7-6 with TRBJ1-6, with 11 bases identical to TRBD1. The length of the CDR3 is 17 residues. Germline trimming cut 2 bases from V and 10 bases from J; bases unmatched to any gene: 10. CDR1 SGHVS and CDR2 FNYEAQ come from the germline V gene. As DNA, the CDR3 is TGTGCCAGCAGCTTAAACGGTGGACAGGGGGCGAGATCACCCCTCCACTTT. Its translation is CASSLNGGQGARSPLHF.

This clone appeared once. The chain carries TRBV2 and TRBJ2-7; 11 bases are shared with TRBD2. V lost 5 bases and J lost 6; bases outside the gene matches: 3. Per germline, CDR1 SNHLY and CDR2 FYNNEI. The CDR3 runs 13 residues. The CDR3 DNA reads TGTGCCAGCAGTCCGGGACTAGCGGTCGAGCAGTACTTC. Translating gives CASSPGLAVEQYF. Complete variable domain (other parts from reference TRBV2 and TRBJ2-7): EPEVTQTPSHQVTQMGQEVILRCVPISNHLYFYWYRQILGQKVEFLVSFYNNEISEKSEIFDDQFSVERPDGSNFTLKIRSTKLEDSAMYFCASSPGLAVEQYFGPGTRLTVT.

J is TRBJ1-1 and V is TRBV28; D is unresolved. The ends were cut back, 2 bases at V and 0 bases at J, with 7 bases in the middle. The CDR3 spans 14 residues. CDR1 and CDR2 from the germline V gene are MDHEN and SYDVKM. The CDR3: CASSLPGLNTEAFF. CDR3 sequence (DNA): TGTGCCAGCAGTTTACCGGGTTTGAACACTGAAGCTTTCTTT.

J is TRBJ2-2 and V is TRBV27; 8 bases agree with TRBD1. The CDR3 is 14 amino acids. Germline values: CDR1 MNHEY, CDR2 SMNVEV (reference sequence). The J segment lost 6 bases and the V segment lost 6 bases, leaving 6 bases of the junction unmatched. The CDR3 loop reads CASRDRVDPGELFF. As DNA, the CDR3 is TGTGCCAGCAGGGACAGGGTTGACCCCGGGGAGCTGTTTTTT.

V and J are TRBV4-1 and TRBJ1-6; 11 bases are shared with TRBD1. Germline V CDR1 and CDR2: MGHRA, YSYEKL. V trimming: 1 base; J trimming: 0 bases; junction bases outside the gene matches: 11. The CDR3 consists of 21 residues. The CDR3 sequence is CASSQAPDRGRTSSYNSPLHF. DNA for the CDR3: TGCGCCAGCAGCCAAGCTCCGGACAGGGGGCGAACTAGCTCCTATAATTCACCCCTCCACTTT.

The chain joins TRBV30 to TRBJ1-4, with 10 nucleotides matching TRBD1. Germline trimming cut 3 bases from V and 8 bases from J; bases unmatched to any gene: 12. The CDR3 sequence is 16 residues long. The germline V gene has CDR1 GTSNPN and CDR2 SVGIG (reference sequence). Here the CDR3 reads CAWSFPTGGAWEKLFF. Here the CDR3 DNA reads TGTGCCTGGAGCTTCCCGACAGGGGGCGCATGGGAAAAACTGTTTTTT.

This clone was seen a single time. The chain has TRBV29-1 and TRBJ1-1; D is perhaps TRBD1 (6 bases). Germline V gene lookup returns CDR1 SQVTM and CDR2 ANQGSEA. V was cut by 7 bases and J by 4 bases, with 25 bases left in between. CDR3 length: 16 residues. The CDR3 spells CSAFRQAIQWGTEAFF. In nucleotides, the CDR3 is TGCAGCGCCTTCAGACAGGCGATCCAATGGGGCACTGAAGCTTTCTTT. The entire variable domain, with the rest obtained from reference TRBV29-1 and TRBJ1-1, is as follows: SAVISQKPSRDICQRGTSLTIQCQVDSQVTMMFWYRQQPGQSLTLIATANQGSEATYESGFVIDKFPISRPNLTFSTLTVSNMSPEDSSIYLCSAFRQAIQWGTEAFFGQGTRLTVV.

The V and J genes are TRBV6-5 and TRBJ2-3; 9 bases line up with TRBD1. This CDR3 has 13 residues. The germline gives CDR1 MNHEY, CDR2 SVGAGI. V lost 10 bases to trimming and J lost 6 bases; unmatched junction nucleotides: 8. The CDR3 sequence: CAISGTGRDTQYF. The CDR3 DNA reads TGTGCCATCTCCGGGACAGGGAGGGATACGCAGTATTTT.

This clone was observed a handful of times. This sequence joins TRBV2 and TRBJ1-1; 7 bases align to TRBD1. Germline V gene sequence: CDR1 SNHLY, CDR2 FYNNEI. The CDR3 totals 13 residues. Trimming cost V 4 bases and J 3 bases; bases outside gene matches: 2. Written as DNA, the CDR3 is TGTGCCAGCAGTGCAGACAGGGACACTGAAGCTTTCTTT. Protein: CASSADRDTEAFF.

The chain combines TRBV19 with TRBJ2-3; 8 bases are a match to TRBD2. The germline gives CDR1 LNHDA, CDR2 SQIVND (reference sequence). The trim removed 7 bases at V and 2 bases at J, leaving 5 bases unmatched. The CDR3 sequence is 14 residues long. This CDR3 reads CASMNSGITDTQYF. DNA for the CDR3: TGTGCCAGTATGAATAGCGGGATCACAGATACGCAGTATTTT.

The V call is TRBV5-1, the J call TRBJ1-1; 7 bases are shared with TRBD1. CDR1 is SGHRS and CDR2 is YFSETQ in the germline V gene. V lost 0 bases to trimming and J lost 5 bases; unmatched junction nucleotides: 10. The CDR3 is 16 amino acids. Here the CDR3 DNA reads TGCGCCAGCAGCTTGGCCGGTGGAGGGGGCTGGACTGAAGCTTTCTTT. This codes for CASSLAGGGGWTEAFF. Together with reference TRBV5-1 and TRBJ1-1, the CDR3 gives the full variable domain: KAGVTQTPRYLIKTRGQQVTLSCSPISGHRSVSWYQQTPGQGLQFLFEYFSETQRNKGNFPGRFSGRQFSNSRSEMNVSTLELGDSALYLCASSLAGGGGWTEAFFGQGTRLTVV.

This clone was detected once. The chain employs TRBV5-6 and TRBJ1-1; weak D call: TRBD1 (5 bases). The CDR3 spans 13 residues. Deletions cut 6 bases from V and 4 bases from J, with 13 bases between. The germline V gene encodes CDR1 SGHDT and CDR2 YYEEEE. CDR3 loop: CASTQVGGTEAFF. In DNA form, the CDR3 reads TGTGCCAGCACCCAGGTGGGGGGCACTGAAGCTTTCTTT.

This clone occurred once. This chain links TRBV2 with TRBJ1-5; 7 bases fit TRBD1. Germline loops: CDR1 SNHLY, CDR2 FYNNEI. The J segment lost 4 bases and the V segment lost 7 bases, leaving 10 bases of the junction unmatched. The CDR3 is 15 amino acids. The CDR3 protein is CASTKFGQENQPQHF. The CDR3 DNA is TGTGCCAGCACCAAGTTCGGACAGGAAAATCAGCCCCAGCATTTT.

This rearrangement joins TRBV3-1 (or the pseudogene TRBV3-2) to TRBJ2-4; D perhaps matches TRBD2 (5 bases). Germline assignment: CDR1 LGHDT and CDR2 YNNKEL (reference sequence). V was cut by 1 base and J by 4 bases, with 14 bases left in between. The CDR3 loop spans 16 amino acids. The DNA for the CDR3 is TGTGCCAGCAGCCAAGTGGAGGCGTACTTTAAAAACATTCAGTACTTC. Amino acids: CASSQVEAYFKNIQYF.

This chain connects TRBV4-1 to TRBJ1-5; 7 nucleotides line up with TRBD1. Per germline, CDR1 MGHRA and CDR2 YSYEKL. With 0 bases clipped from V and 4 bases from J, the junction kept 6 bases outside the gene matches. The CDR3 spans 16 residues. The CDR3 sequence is CASSQETGSSNQPQHF. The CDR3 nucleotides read TGCGCCAGCAGCCAAGAGACAGGGTCGAGTAATCAGCCCCAGCATTTT.

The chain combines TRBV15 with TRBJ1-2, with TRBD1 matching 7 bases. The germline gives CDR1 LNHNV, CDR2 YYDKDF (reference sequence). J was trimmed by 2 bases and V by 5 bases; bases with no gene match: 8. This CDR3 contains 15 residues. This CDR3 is CATSLDGTANYGYTF. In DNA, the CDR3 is TGTGCCACCAGCTTGGACGGGACAGCCAACTATGGCTACACCTTC.

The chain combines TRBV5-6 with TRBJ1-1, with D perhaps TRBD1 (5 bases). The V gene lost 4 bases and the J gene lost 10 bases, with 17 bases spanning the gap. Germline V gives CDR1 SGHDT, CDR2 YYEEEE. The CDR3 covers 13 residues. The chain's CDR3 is CASSPMNGGTAFF. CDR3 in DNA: TGTGCCAGCAGCCCCATGAACGGGGGGACAGCTTTCTTT.

The CDR3 DNA reads TGTGCCAGTAGTTCCAGGGGTCACAGGGAGCTGTTTTTT. This gives the protein CASSSRGHRELFF. This chain connects TRBV19 to TRBJ2-2; TRBD1 might be the D (6 bases). With 5 bases removed from V and 9 bases from J, the gap between germline ends came to 13 bases. Germline V lookup: CDR1 LNHDA, CDR2 SQIVND (reference sequence). The CDR3 has 13 amino acids.

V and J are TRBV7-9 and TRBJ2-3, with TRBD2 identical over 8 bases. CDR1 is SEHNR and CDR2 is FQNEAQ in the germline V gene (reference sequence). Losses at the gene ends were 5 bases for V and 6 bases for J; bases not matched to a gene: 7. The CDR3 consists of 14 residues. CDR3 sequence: CASSAGGAADTQYF. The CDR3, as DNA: TGTGCCAGCAGCGCCGGGGGGGCCGCGGATACGCAGTATTTT.

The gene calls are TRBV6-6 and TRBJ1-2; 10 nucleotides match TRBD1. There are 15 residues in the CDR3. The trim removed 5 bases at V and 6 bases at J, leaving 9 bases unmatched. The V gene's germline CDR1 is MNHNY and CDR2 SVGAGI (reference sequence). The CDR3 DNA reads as TGTGCCAGCAGTCCCCTCCGGGACAGGGGCCATGGCTACACCTTC. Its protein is CASSPLRDRGHGYTF.

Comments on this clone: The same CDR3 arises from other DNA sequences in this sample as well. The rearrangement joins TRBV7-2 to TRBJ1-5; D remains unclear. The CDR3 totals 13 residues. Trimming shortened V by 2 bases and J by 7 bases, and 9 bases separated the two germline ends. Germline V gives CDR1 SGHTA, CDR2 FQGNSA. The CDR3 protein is CASSLSGNQPQHF. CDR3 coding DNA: TGTGCCAGCAGCTTATCGGGGAACCAGCCCCAGCATTTT.

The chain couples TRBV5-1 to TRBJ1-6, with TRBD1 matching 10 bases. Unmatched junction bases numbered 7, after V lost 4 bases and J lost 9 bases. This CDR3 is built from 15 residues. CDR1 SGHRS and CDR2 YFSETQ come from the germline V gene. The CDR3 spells CASSLSRDRGSPLHF. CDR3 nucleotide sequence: TGCGCCAGCAGCCTATCCCGGGACAGGGGTTCACCCCTCCACTTT.

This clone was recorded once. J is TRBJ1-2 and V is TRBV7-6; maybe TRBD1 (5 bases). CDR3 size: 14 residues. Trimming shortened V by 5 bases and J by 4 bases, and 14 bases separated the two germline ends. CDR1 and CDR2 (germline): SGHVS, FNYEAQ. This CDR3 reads CASSPGGGFYGYTF. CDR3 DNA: TGTGCCAGCAGCCCGGGGGGGGGATTCTATGGCTACACCTTC.

The CDR3 nucleotides are TGTGCCAGCAGCTTAGGTAGCGGCGGCTACGAGCAGTACTTC. This translates into CASSLGSGGYEQYF. The V gene is TRBV11-1, the J gene TRBJ2-7; a possible D gene is TRBD2 (6 bases). Looked up from germline, CDR1 is SGHAT and CDR2 is FQDESV (reference sequence). The CDR3 contains 14 residues. The V end lost 1 base, the J end lost 3 bases, and 10 bases lay between the germline ends.

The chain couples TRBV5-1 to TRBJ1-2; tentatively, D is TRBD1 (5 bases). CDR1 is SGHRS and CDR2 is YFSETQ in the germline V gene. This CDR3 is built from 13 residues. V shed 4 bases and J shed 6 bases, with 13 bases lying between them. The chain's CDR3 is CASSPDSGNGYTF. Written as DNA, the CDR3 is TGCGCCAGCAGCCCCGACAGTGGCAATGGCTACACCTTC.

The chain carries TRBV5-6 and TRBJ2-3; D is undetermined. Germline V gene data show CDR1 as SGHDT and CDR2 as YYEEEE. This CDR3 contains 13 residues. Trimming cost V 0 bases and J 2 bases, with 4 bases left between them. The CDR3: CASSLELTDTQYF. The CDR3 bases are TGTGCCAGCAGCTTGGAACTCACAGATACGCAGTATTTT.